The 4 T cell receptor beta chains below were found in one sample sequenced in a study of T cell changes during pregnancy in multiple sclerosis. Method: immunoSEQ multiplex PCR; TCRdb's copy keeps in-frame clones and lacks some. This sample has about 79,000 clones, with 80% to 95% found just once. Material: CD4+ T cells from peripheral blood mononuclear cells, obtained in the second trimester of pregnancy. The receptors were sampled from a female donor with multiple sclerosis, enrolled in a pregnancy study.

The genes are TRBV7-8 and TRBJ2-2; unclear D gene. With 4 bases removed from V and 4 bases from J, the gap between germline ends came to 7 bases. Germline V gene data show CDR1 as SGHVS and CDR2 as FQNEAQ. The CDR3 runs to 13 residues. The CDR3 protein is CASSSTFTGELFF. The CDR3 region has the DNA TGTGCCAGCAGCTCGACATTCACCGGGGAGCTGTTTTTT.

The J gene is TRBJ2-2, the V gene TRBV19, with TRBD1 identical over 9 bases. This CDR3 is built from 14 residues. V lost 7 bases, J lost 3 bases, and 3 bases stayed unmatched. Germline V gene data show CDR1 as LNHDA and CDR2 as SQIVND (reference sequence). CDR3: CASKGTGHTGELFF. The CDR3 DNA reads TGTGCCAGTAAGGGGACAGGGCACACCGGGGAGCTGTTTTTT.

This chain links TRBV25-1 with TRBJ1-1; no clear D gene. The V gene's germline CDR1 is MGHDK and CDR2 SYGVNS. V was shortened by 0 bases and J by 1 base, with 6 bases between the two germline ends. CDR3 length: 14 residues. This chain's CDR3 is CASSEYAGNTEAFF. CDR3 coding DNA: TGTGCCAGCAGTGAATATGCAGGGAACACTGAAGCTTTCTTT.

The V and J genes are TRBV7-9 and TRBJ1-4; D uncertain. Trimming cost V 3 bases and J 8 bases, with 7 bases left between them. This CDR3 has 12 amino acids. CDR1 and CDR2 from the germline V gene are SEHNR and FQNEAQ (reference sequence). DNA for the CDR3: TGTGCCAGCAGCTTCCTTAGAGAAAAACTGTTTTTT. Amino acids: CASSFLREKLFF. The full variable domain, its missing parts supplied by reference TRBV7-9 and TRBJ1-4, is DTGVSQNPRHKITKRGQNVTFRCDPISEHNRLYWYRQTLGQGPEFLTYFQNEAQLEKSRLLSDRFSAERPKGSFSTLEIQRTEQGDSAMYLCASSFLREKLFFGSGTQLSVL.